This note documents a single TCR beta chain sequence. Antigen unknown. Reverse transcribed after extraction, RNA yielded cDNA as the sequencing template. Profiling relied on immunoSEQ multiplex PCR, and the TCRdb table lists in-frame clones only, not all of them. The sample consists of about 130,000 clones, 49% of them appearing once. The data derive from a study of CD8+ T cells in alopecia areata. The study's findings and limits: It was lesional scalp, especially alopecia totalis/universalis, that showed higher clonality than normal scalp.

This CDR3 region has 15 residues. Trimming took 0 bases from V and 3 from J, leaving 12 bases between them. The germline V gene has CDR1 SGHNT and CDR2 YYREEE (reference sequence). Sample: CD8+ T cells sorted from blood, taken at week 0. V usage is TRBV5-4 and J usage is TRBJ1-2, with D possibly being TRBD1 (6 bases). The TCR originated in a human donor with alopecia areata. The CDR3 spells CASSLEAGEDYGYTF. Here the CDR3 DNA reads TGTGCCAGCAGCTTGGAGGCAGGGGAGGACTATGGCTACACCTTC.